The clone carrying this T cell receptor (beta chain) appeared a few times. The CDR3 runs 15 residues. Germline V gives CDR1 MNHNS, CDR2 SASEGT. The trim removed 6 bases at V and 2 bases at J, leaving 6 bases unmatched. This sample is drawn from a study of T-cell reconstitution after alpha-beta-depleted transplantation in children. For TCRbeta, the library was prepared with unique molecular identifiers. Each CDR3 protein is one row after TCRdb ran MiXCR on the PCR reads. Of a few hundred thousand distinct CDR3 sequences in the sample, over 25% are singletons; the top ten hold approximately 33%. The rearrangement links TRBV6-1 to TRBJ2-1; TRBD2 aligns across 8 bases. This specimen was PBMCs, taken before TCRalphabeta/CD19-depleted stem cell transplant. The sequence came from a boy under two years old with Wiskott-Aldrich syndrome, due to receive a stem cell transplant. CDR3 loop: CASRSTSATYNEQFF. CDR3 sequence (DNA): TGTGCCAGCAGGTCGACTAGCGCTACCTACAATGAGCAGTTCTTC.